The 32 T cell receptor beta chains presented below share a single source sample, sequenced in a study of blood T cells in healthy people across ages. A second about 7 to 12 cycle PCR used barcoded and J-beta primers. One entry per CDR3 protein results from TCRdb running MiXCR on the 5' RACE reads. Of around 1.5 million distinct CDR3 sequences in the sample, about 31% were seen once. Sequenced input: blood. Receptors were obtained from a woman in her 30s in good health.

V usage is TRBV4-1 and J usage is TRBJ1-3, with D uncertain. This CDR3 region has 16 residues. Trimming stripped 3 bases from V and 0 bases from J, with 12 bases between. CDR1 and CDR2 from the germline V gene are MGHRA and YSYEKL. Written as DNA, the CDR3 is TGCGCCAGCAGCCACGCGACGGGAGACTCTGGAAACACCATATATTTT. Amino acids: CASSHATGDSGNTIYF.

V and J are TRBV6-5 and TRBJ1-5; D is undetermined. The CDR3 length is 13 residues. Germline CDR1 reads MNHEY; CDR2 reads SVGAGI. V lost 6 bases and J 6 bases, leaving 12 bases between the germline ends. In DNA, the CDR3 is TGTGCCAGCAGCCCCTTTTTTGGTCAGCCCCAGCATTTT. Translation: CASSPFFGQPQHF.

As concerns this clonotype: A much larger clone sits a single nucleotide away, making a read error possible. The chain has TRBV29-1 and TRBJ1-2; 8 bases line up with TRBD1. The CDR3 has 13 residues. CDR1 and CDR2 from the germline V gene are SQVTM and ANQGSEA. The CDR3 is CSAVTGTGYGYIF. DNA for the CDR3: TGCAGCGCAGTTACCGGGACAGGCTATGGCTACATCTTC.

There are a few counts of this clonotype. This chain joins TRBV20-1 and TRBJ2-6; D assignment may be TRBD1 or TRBD2 (5 bases each). V dropped 0 bases and J dropped 3 bases, with 9 bases sitting between them. CDR3 length: 15 residues. CDR1 is DFQATT, CDR2 SNEGSKA, per germline (reference sequence). The CDR3 loop reads CSAREWGFGANVLTF. CDR3 nucleotide sequence: TGCAGTGCTAGAGAGTGGGGGTTTGGGGCCAACGTCCTGACTTTC.

The chain joins TRBV27 to TRBJ1-4, with D possibly TRBD1 on 6 matching bases. The V gene's germline CDR1 is MNHEY and CDR2 SMNVEV (reference sequence). There are 16 residues in the CDR3. V was trimmed by 5 bases and J by 4 bases, leaving 17 bases between them. CDR3 amino acids: CASSPRTGLFNEKLFF. The CDR3 DNA reads TGTGCCAGCAGTCCCAGAACAGGGCTTTTTAATGAAAAACTGTTTTTT.

This clonotype was observed a handful of times. A much larger clone sits a single nucleotide away, making a read error possible. The chain recombines TRBV27 with TRBJ2-7; 9 bases fit TRBD1. This CDR3 has 13 amino acids. Looked up from germline, CDR1 is MNHEY and CDR2 is SMNVEV (reference sequence). J gave up 10 bases and V 5 bases, and 9 bases lay outside the gene matches. The CDR3 nucleotides read TGTGCCAGCAGTCTGTTTGGGGACAGGGAACAGTACTTC. Protein sequence: CASSLFGDREQYF.

This clonotype has a handful of counts. CDR3 DNA sequence: TGCAGTGCTACCTTGGCGGGAGGGCCGGGGAAGACCCAGTACTTC. Translation: CSATLAGGPGKTQYF. The chain combines TRBV20-1 with TRBJ2-7; 9 bases are a match to TRBD2. The J call may be incorrect, as the DNA end agrees better with TRBJ2-5. CDR3 length: 15 amino acids. The V gene's germline CDR1 is DFQATT and CDR2 SNEGSKA (reference sequence).

The V and J genes are TRBV27 and TRBJ2-7; D might be TRBD2 (7 bases). In germline, CDR1 is MNHEY, CDR2 SMNVEV (reference sequence). The CDR3 extends over 16 amino acids. V gave up 1 base and J gave up 3 bases, with 16 bases separating them. DNA for the CDR3: TGTGCCAGCAGTTTATGGGGGGGGGCCGGGAACTACGAGCAGTACTTC. It specifies CASSLWGGAGNYEQYF.

With respect to this clonotype: With a much larger clone just one base away, this may be a read error. V and J are TRBV4-1 and TRBJ2-7; possible D gene TRBD2, 6 bases. V shed 8 bases and J shed 6 bases, with 17 bases lying between them. This CDR3 region has 13 residues. The germline V gene encodes CDR1 MGHRA and CDR2 YSYEKL. The chain's CDR3 is CASGSRLEGEQYF. The CDR3, as DNA: TGCGCCAGCGGCTCTAGGTTGGAGGGCGAGCAGTACTTC.

CDR3 protein: CASSNGGNTIYF. The DNA for the CDR3 is TGTGCCAGCAGTAACGGAGGAAACACCATATATTTT. This rearrangement joins TRBV25-1 to TRBJ1-3; D unresolved. V gave up 5 bases and J gave up 4 bases, with 6 bases separating them. The CDR3 is 12 amino acids. Germline CDR1 and CDR2: MGHDK and SYGVNS. Filled out from reference TRBV25-1 and TRBJ1-3, the complete variable domain reads EADIYQTPRYLVIGTGKKITLECSQTMGHDKMYWYQQDPGMELHLIHYSYGVNSTEKGDLSSESTVSRIRTEHFPLTLESARPSHTSQYLCASSNGGNTIYFGEGSWLTVV.

The genes are TRBV9 and TRBJ1-2, with D tentatively TRBD1 (6 bases). This CDR3 has 17 residues. Germline V gene data show CDR1 as SGDLS and CDR2 as YYNGEE. Trimming left V 0 bases short and J 2 bases short, with 17 bases between. This CDR3 is CASSVVGGGQGNYGYTF. Written as DNA, the CDR3 is TGTGCCAGCAGCGTAGTCGGAGGAGGGCAGGGGAACTATGGCTACACCTTC.

The chain combines TRBV4-1 with TRBJ2-5, with D uncertain. With 3 bases removed from V and 5 bases from J, the gap between germline ends came to 7 bases. This CDR3 is 12 amino acids long. Per the germline V gene, CDR1 is MGHRA and CDR2 is YSYEKL. The DNA of the CDR3 is TGCGCCAGCAGCCACGGTTCGGAGACCCAGTACTTC. Protein: CASSHGSETQYF.

This clonotype occurred many times. The chain couples TRBV9 to TRBJ2-5; a weak D match, TRBD2 (5 bases). The ends were cut back, 4 bases at V and 2 bases at J, with 12 bases in the middle. CDR3 length equals 14 residues. The germline gives CDR1 SGDLS, CDR2 YYNGEE. The chain's CDR3 is CASSPTGVQETQYF. The CDR3 DNA reads TGTGCCAGCAGCCCGACCGGGGTTCAAGAGACCCAGTACTTC.

The CDR3 loop reads CASSPRPGLGNEQFF. In DNA, the CDR3 is TGTGCCAGCAGCCCCCGCCCGGGCCTGGGGAATGAGCAGTTCTTC. This chain connects TRBV4-2 to TRBJ2-1; no clear D. Germline loops: CDR1 LGHNA, CDR2 YNFKEQ. CDR3 length: 15 residues. V was clipped by 4 bases and J by 7 bases, with 17 bases between them.

The V call is TRBV9, the J call TRBJ2-2, with no clear D. This CDR3 spans 15 amino acids. Germline V gene data show CDR1 as SGDLS and CDR2 as YYNGEE. V shed 1 base and J shed 3 bases, with 10 bases lying between them. The DNA of the CDR3 is TGTGCCAGCAGCGTATATAGAAAGGACACCGGGGAGCTGTTTTTT. Protein product: CASSVYRKDTGELFF.

CDR3 sequence: CASSPSGDTYEQYF. For the CDR3, the DNA is TGTGCCAGCAGCCCCAGCGGGGATACCTACGAGCAGTACTTC. This chain links TRBV12-3 or TRBV12-4 with TRBJ2-7; 7 nucleotides match TRBD2. The CDR3 spans 14 residues. V shed 6 bases and J 2 bases; nucleotides not matched to a gene: 7.

The chain has TRBV3-1 and TRBJ2-1; D uncertain. CDR1 is LGHDT and CDR2 is YNNKEL in the germline V gene (reference sequence). V lost 0 bases, J lost 0 bases, and 12 bases lay in between. This CDR3 has 17 amino acids. For the CDR3, the DNA is TGTGCCAGCAGCCAAGAAGAAACCCCGAGCTCCTACAATGAGCAGTTCTTC. It specifies CASSQEETPSSYNEQFF.

A few counts support this clonotype. This chain uses TRBV7-3 with TRBJ2-5; 7 positions agree with TRBD2. The trim removed 3 bases at V and 7 bases at J, leaving 5 bases unmatched. Per germline, CDR1 SGHTA and CDR2 FQGTGA. This CDR3 is 13 amino acids long. The CDR3 region is CASSLAREGTQYF. CDR3 DNA: TGTGCCAGCAGCTTGGCCAGGGAGGGGACCCAGTACTTC.

The table lists this clonotype with a few counts. This rearrangement joins TRBV7-2 to TRBJ2-7; 11 bases line up with TRBD1. The V and J ends lost 3 bases and 6 bases, in that order; junction bases with no gene match: 10. There are 16 residues in the CDR3. Germline CDR1 and CDR2: SGHTA and FQGNSA. The CDR3 bases are TGTGCCAGCAGCTTGGATCCGGGACAGGGGGTCTCCGAGCAGTACTTC. This gives the protein CASSLDPGQGVSEQYF.

Of note for this clonotype: A junction boundary mismatches the germline segment, possibly from a read error. V gene TRBV9 combines with J gene TRBJ2-3; D is ambiguous. Germline assignment: CDR1 SGDLS and CDR2 YYNGEE. The CDR3 length is 14 residues. CDR3 in amino acids: CASSATPNPDMQYF. The CDR3 DNA reads TGTGCCAGCAGCGCGACCCCCAACCCGGATATGCAGTATTTT.

As to this clonotype: The junction differs from germline at one of its ends, possibly a read error. V is TRBV7-9 and J is TRBJ2-4; a weak D match, TRBD1 (6 bases). The tail of the sequence fits TRBJ2-7 better, so the J call may be wrong. CDR1 and CDR2 (germline): SEHNR, FQNEAQ (reference sequence). CDR3 length: 15 residues. The CDR3 reads CASSLGIQGRGEQYF. The CDR3 nucleotides read TGTGCCAGCAGTTTAGGAATACAGGGACGAGGCGAGCAGTACTTC.

This chain uses TRBV27 with TRBJ2-1; unclear D gene. Trimming took off 7 bases at V and 5 bases at J, with 15 bases between the two ends. The CDR3 loop spans 14 amino acids. Germline loops: CDR1 MNHEY, CDR2 SMNVEV (reference sequence). This CDR3 is CASKTLTRDNEQFF. Written as DNA, the CDR3 is TGTGCCAGCAAGACACTTACACGGGACAATGAGCAGTTCTTC.

The chain links TRBV7-6 to TRBJ1-1; 8 bases map to TRBD1. The J segment lost 1 base and the V segment lost 5 bases, leaving 6 bases of the junction unmatched. The CDR3 runs 15 residues. Germline loops: CDR1 SGHVS, CDR2 FNYEAQ. The CDR3, as DNA: TGTGCCAGCAGCCGATCGGACAGGGCGAACACTGAAGCTTTCTTT. This translates into CASSRSDRANTEAFF.

This clonotype was recorded at least ten times. This rearrangement joins TRBV29-1 to TRBJ1-2; D is uncertain. V was clipped by 2 bases and J by 7 bases, with 14 bases between them. Germline CDR1 reads SQVTM; CDR2 reads ANQGSEA. This CDR3 spans 13 amino acids. The CDR3 loop reads CSVEHGSRSGYTF. The CDR3 nucleotides read TGCAGCGTTGAACACGGGTCTCGCAGTGGCTACACCTTC. Full variable domain (missing parts from reference TRBV29-1 and TRBJ1-2): SAVISQKPSRDICQRGTSLTIQCQVDSQVTMMFWYRQQPGQSLTLIATANQGSEATYESGFVIDKFPISRPNLTFSTLTVSNMSPEDSSIYLCSVEHGSRSGYTFGSGTRLTVV.

The chain is built from TRBV28 and TRBJ1-2, with D tentatively TRBD1 (6 bases). Germline CDR1 reads MDHEN; CDR2 reads SYDVKM. Deletions cut 10 bases from V and 3 bases from J, with 15 bases between. There are 13 residues in the CDR3. This CDR3 reads CATFIRGDYGYTF. For the CDR3, the DNA is TGTGCCACCTTCATCAGGGGCGACTATGGCTACACCTTC.

This clonotype was seen only a few times. V usage is TRBV2 and J usage is TRBJ2-5; D is ambiguous. Germline-derived CDR1 and CDR2 are SNHLY and FYNNEI. Trimming stripped 5 bases from V and 7 bases from J, with 11 bases between. The CDR3 has 12 amino acids. CDR3 sequence (DNA): TGTGCCAGCAGTCTCGCAGCCGGGACCCAGTACTTC. Its protein product is CASSLAAGTQYF.

The chain has TRBV5-1 and TRBJ1-4, with D tentatively TRBD1 (6 bases). The CDR3 is 15 amino acids. Trimming removed 7 bases at V and 1 base at J, with 14 bases between. Looked up from germline, CDR1 is SGHRS and CDR2 is YFSETQ. CDR3 amino acids: CASAFRGETNEKLFF. DNA for the CDR3: TGCGCCAGCGCCTTCAGGGGAGAAACTAATGAAAAACTGTTTTTT. Using reference TRBV5-1 and TRBJ1-4 for the parts outside the CDR3, the full variable domain is KAGVTQTPRYLIKTRGQQVTLSCSPISGHRSVSWYQQTPGQGLQFLFEYFSETQRNKGNFPGRFSGRQFSNSRSEMNVSTLELGDSALYLCASAFRGETNEKLFFGSGTQLSVL.

This chain uses TRBV20-1 with TRBJ2-5, with TRBD1 as a possible D gene (6 bases). The germline CDR1 and CDR2 sequences are DFQATT and SNEGSKA (reference sequence). With 3 bases removed from V and 1 base from J, the gap between germline ends came to 15 bases. The length of the CDR3 is 15 residues. The CDR3 region is CSASDPGQLQETQYF. The DNA of the CDR3 is TGCAGTGCTAGTGACCCCGGACAGCTCCAAGAGACCCAGTACTTC.

This clonotype has only a few counts. The rearrangement uses TRBV7-3 and TRBJ2-3; D possibly corresponds to TRBD2 (7 bases). Trimming removed 2 bases at V and 4 bases at J, with 13 bases between. CDR3 length: 15 residues. In germline, CDR1 is SGHTA, CDR2 FQGTGA. The CDR3 sequence is CASSLPPGGPDTQYF. The CDR3 bases are TGTGCCAGCAGCTTACCCCCCGGGGGGCCAGATACGCAGTATTTT.

V usage is TRBV5-1 and J usage is TRBJ1-1; D is unresolved. This CDR3 comprises 18 residues. Per germline, CDR1 SGHRS and CDR2 YFSETQ. V was cut by 2 bases and J by 0 bases, with 20 bases left in between. The CDR3 bases are TGCGCCAGCAGCTTTCGGAGTTTCCCGGCCCACATGAACACTGAAGCTTTCTTT. This gives the protein CASSFRSFPAHMNTEAFF.

This clonotype was picked up many times. This rearrangement joins TRBV20-1 to TRBJ2-7, with 11 positions matching TRBD2. Germline V gene lookup returns CDR1 DFQATT and CDR2 SNEGSKA (reference sequence). This CDR3 region has 15 residues. Trimming took 6 bases from V and 2 from J; bases not matched to a gene: 9. The CDR3 reads CSAVAGGGKPYEQYF. CDR3 nucleotide sequence: TGCAGTGCGGTAGCGGGAGGGGGTAAGCCCTACGAGCAGTACTTC.

This sequence joins TRBV18 and TRBJ2-3, with TRBD2 matching 9 bases. Trimming at V came to 1 base and at J to 2 bases, leaving 7 bases not matched to a gene. The CDR3 covers 17 residues. Germline lookup yields CDR1 KGHSH and CDR2 LQKENI. Here the CDR3 DNA reads TGTGCCAGCTCACCACTTAATAGCGGGAGTTTCACAGATACGCAGTATTTT. Amino acids: CASSPLNSGSFTDTQYF.